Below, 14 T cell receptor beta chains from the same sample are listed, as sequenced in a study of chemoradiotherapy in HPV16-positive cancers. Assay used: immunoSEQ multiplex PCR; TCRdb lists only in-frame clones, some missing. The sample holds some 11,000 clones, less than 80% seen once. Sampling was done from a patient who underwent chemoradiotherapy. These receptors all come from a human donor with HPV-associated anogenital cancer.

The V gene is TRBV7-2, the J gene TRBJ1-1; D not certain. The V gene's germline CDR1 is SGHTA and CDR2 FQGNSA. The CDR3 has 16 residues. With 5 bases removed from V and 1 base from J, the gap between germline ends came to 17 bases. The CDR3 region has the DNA TGTGCCAGCAGCCCCCTTGGCCACACGGGGAACACTGAAGCTTTCTTT. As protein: CASSPLGHTGNTEAFF.

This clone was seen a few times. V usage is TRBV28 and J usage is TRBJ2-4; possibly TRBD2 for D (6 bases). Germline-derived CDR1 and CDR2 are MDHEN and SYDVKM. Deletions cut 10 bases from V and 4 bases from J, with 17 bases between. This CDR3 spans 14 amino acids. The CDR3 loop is CATRFGSGKNIQYF. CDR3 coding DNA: TGTGCCACCCGTTTCGGGAGCGGGAAAAACATTCAGTACTTC.

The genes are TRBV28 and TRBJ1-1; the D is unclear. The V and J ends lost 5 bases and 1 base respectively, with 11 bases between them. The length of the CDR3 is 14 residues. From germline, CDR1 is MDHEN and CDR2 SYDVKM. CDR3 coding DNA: TGTGCCAGCAGTCAAATCTTTGGGAACACTGAAGCTTTCTTT. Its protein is CASSQIFGNTEAFF.

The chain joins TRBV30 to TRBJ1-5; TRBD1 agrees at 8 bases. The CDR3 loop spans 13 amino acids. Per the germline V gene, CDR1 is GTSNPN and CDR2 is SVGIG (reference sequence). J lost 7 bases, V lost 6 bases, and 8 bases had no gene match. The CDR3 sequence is CACGQGGSQPQHF. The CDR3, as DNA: TGTGCCTGTGGACAGGGAGGATCACAGCCCCAGCATTTT. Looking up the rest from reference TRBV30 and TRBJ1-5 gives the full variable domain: SQTIHQWPATLVQPVGSPLSLECTVEGTSNPNLYWYRQAAGRGLQLLFYSVGIGQISSEVPQNLSASRPQDRQFILSSKKLLLSDSGFYLCACGQGGSQPQHFGDGTRLSIL.

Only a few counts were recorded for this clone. DNA for the CDR3: TGTGCCAGTAGTATCGCAGGGTATGGCACAGATACGCAGTATTTT. Protein product: CASSIAGYGTDTQYF. The rearrangement uses TRBV19 and TRBJ2-3; possibly TRBD1 for D (5 bases). The CDR3 length is 15 residues. The V and J ends lost 3 bases and 1 base respectively, with 11 bases between them. CDR1 LNHDA and CDR2 SQIVND come from the germline V gene (reference sequence).

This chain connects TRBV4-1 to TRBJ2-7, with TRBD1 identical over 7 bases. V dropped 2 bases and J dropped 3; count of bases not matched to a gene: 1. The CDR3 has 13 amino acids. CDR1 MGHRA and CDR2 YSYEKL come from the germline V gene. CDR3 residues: CASSQNRGYEQYF. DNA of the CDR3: TGCGCCAGCAGCCAAAACAGGGGCTACGAGCAGTACTTC.

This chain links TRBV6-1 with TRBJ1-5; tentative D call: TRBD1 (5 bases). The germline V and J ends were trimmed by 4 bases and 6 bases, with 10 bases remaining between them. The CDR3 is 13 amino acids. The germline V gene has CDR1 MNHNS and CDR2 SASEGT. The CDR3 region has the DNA TGTGCCAGCAGTGGGGACGGCAGTCAGCCCCAGCATTTT. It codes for CASSGDGSQPQHF.

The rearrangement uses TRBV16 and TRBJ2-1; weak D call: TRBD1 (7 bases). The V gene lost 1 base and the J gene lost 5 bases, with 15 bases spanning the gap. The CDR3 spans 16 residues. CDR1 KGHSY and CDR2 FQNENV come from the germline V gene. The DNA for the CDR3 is TGTGCCAGCAGCCAATGGGGGGACAGCCCAAACAATGAGCAGTTCTTC. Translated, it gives CASSQWGDSPNNEQFF.

The CDR3 sequence is CASSLRGQPQHF. The CDR3, as DNA: TGTGCCAGCAGCTTGCGCGGCCAGCCCCAGCATTTT. The genes are TRBV5-8 and TRBJ1-5; D call uncertain. CDR3 size: 12 residues. The V end lost 1 base, the J end lost 7 bases, and 6 bases lay between the germline ends. Germline loops: CDR1 SGHTS, CDR2 YDEGEE.

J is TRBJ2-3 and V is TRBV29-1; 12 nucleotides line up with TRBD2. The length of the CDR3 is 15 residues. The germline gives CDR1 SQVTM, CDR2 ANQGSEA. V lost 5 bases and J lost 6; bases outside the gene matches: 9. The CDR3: CSVRTSGVGWDTQYF. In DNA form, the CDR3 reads TGCAGCGTTAGGACTAGCGGGGTGGGGTGGGATACGCAGTATTTT.

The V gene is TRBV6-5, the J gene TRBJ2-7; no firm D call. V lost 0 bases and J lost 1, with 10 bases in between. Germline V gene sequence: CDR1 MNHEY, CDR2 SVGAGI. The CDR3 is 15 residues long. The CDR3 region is CASSYSRLGSYEQYF. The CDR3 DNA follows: TGTGCCAGCAGTTACTCCCGATTGGGATCCTACGAGCAGTACTTC.

Here the CDR3 reads CASSLTGRGNTEAFF. In nucleotides, the CDR3 is TGTGCCAGCAGCCTCACAGGGAGAGGGAACACTGAAGCTTTCTTT. The V and J genes are TRBV9 and TRBJ1-1; D possibly corresponds to TRBD1 (6 bases). The germline gives CDR1 SGDLS, CDR2 YYNGEE. The V gene lost 4 bases and the J gene lost 1 base, with 14 bases spanning the gap. CDR3 length: 15 amino acids.

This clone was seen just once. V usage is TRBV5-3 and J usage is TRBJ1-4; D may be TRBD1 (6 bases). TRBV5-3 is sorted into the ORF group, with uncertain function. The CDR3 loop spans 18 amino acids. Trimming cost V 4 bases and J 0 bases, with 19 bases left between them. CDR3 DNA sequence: TGTGCCAGAAGCCCCCTTAGACAGGACCTAGCAACTAATGAAAAACTGTTTTTT. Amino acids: CARSPLRQDLATNEKLFF.

CDR3 in amino acids: CASSNLAGEKVYEQYF. The CDR3 DNA is TGCGCCAGCAGCAATCTAGCGGGAGAAAAAGTTTACGAGCAGTACTTC. The chain is built from TRBV5-1 and TRBJ2-7; TRBD2 matches at 10 bases. Trimming removed 4 bases from V and 4 bases from J; junction bases left unmatched: 11. Germline CDR1 is SGHRS and CDR2 is YFSETQ. The CDR3 totals 16 residues.